This TCR beta chain was identified in a study of CD8+ T cells in alopecia areata. Study-wide points: Affected lesional scalp, above all in alopecia totalis/universalis, was more clonal than normal scalp. It was less clear whether patients shared TCRs than it was in mice, possibly because of HLA.

The treatment was: oral pan-JAK inhibitor, 5-10 mg twice daily. Peripheral blood, together with lesional scalp punch biopsies, was collected from alopecia areata patients. Reverse transcription of extracted RNA yielded cDNA, which provided the sequencing template. Measured with immunoSEQ multiplex PCR; TCRdb has only the in-frame clones, and not every one. The sample shows tens of thousands of clones, about 70% of them seen only once. This clone was detected a few times. Its antigen is as yet unknown. The CDR3 contains 13 residues. Trimming shortened V by 4 bases and J by 3 bases, and 9 bases separated the two germline ends. Germline assignment: CDR1 LGHNA and CDR2 YSLEER.

This receptor was taken from a human donor with alopecia areata. This specimen consisted of CD8+ T cells sorted from blood, obtained between weeks 44 and 45, from a patient treated with tofacitinib. The V call is TRBV4-3, the J call TRBJ1-1; D possibly corresponds to TRBD1 (5 bases). CDR3 protein: CASSRGSDTEAFF. The CDR3, as DNA: TGCGCCAGCAGCCGGGGGAGCGACACTGAAGCTTTCTTT.